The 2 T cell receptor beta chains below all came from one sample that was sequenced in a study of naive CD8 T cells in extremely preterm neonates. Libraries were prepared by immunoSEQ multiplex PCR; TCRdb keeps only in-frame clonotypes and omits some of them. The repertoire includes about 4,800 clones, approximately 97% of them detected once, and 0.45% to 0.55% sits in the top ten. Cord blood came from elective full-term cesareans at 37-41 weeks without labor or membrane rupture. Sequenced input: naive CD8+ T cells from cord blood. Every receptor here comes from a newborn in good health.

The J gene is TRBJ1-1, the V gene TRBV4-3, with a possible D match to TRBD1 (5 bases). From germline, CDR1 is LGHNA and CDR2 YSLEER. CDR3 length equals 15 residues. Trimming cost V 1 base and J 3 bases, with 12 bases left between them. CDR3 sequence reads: CASSQAVGGYTEAFF. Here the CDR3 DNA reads TGCGCCAGCAGCCAAGCGGTCGGGGGTTACACTGAAGCTTTCTTT.

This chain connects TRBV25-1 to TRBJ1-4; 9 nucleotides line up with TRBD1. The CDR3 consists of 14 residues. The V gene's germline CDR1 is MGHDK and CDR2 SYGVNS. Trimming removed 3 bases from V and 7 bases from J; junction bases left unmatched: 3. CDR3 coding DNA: TGTGCCAGCAGTGAGGGGACAGGGTCTGAAAAACTGTTTTTT. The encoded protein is CASSEGTGSEKLFF.